The present entry profiles one T cell receptor (beta chain) with its context. What it binds is unknown. Sequencing used immunoSEQ multiplex PCR; TCRdb keeps in-frame clones, though not all of them. This table has more than 11,000 clones, approximately 63% appearing once. The data originate from a study of T cell repertoires in ileal Crohn's disease. Study background: Operated complications were stricturing disease (roughly 61%) and penetrating disease (about 39%).

Germline V CDR1 and CDR2: SGDLS, YYNGEE. The length of the CDR3 is 14 residues. Deletions cut 0 bases from V and 8 bases from J, with 12 bases between. Findings of the study overall: Compared with CD4 T cells, sorted CD8 cells carried more expanded clones.

This TCR came from an adult with Crohn's disease. This rearrangement joins TRBV9 to TRBJ2-1, with no clear D. Sequencing used ileal tissue. CDR3 nucleotides: TGTGCCAGCAGCGTAGAGTTCCGGTCGGATGAGCAGTTCTTC. Translation: CASSVEFRSDEQFF.